The 27 T cell receptor beta chains in this list originate from one sample, sequenced in a study of blood T cells in healthy people across ages. Alongside a J-beta primer mix, a sample-barcoded 5' primer served in a second PCR lasting about 7 to 12 cycles. Via MiXCR, TCRdb re-called the 5' RACE reads, giving one row per CDR3 protein. Counted here are around 1,500,000 distinct CDR3 sequences, approximately 40% occurring once; the ten biggest clones make up 7% to 9%. Sequences were obtained from blood. These TCRs come from a woman between 18 and 29 years old in good health.

The V and J genes are TRBV12-3 or TRBV12-4 and TRBJ2-3, with D tentatively TRBD1 (5 bases). With 7 bases removed from V and 6 bases from J, the gap between germline ends came to 14 bases. The CDR3 extends over 13 amino acids. CDR3 nucleotide sequence: TGTGCCAGCATCCTGGGTGGGGCGGATACGCAGTATTTT. It is translated as CASILGGADTQYF.

The genes are TRBV20-1 and TRBJ2-3; 11 nucleotides line up with TRBD2. The germline gives CDR1 DFQATT, CDR2 SNEGSKA (reference sequence). The trim removed 5 bases at V and 6 bases at J, leaving 1 base unmatched. The CDR3 has 12 residues. DNA of the CDR3: TGCAGTGCTTCTAGCGGGGGGGATACGCAGTATTTT. Translated, it gives CSASSGGDTQYF.

The rearrangement links TRBV18 to TRBJ1-1; 9 bases agree with TRBD1. The CDR3 spans 15 residues. Germline V gene data show CDR1 as KGHSH and CDR2 as LQKENI. Unmatched junction bases numbered 4, after V lost 4 bases and J lost 1 base. The CDR3 loop reads CASSRTGAQNTEAFF. In DNA, the CDR3 is TGTGCCAGCTCACGGACAGGGGCCCAGAACACTGAAGCTTTCTTT.

The chain recombines TRBV4-1 with TRBJ1-2; the match to TRBD1 covers 11 bases. Trimming removed 6 bases from V and 4 bases from J; junction bases left unmatched: 7. The V gene's germline CDR1 is MGHRA and CDR2 YSYEKL. The CDR3 contains 15 residues. The CDR3 sequence: CASRPGQGESYGYTF. CDR3 coding DNA: TGCGCCAGCAGACCGGGACAGGGGGAGAGCTATGGCTACACCTTC.

A few counts support this clonotype. The CDR3 sequence: CASSFGLQAYEQYF. The DNA for the CDR3 is TGTGCCAGCAGTTTTGGGCTACAGGCCTACGAGCAGTACTTC. The chain joins TRBV12-3 or TRBV12-4 to TRBJ2-7, with D possibly being TRBD1 (5 bases). V lost 3 bases and J lost 2, with 11 bases in between. The length of the CDR3 is 14 residues.

In this sample, this clonotype turned up a few times. Written as DNA, the CDR3 is TGTGCCAGCAGCAAAAGTACCGGGAGACCCTCCTACAATGAGCAGTTCTTC. The encoded protein is CASSKSTGRPSYNEQFF. This sequence joins TRBV21-1 and TRBJ2-1; TRBD2, as called in the table, went unchecked against the DNA. TRBV21-1 represents a pseudogene. The CDR3 runs 17 residues.

The rearrangement joins TRBV5-1 to TRBJ2-3, with D possibly TRBD1 on 5 matching bases. Per the germline V gene, CDR1 is SGHRS and CDR2 is YFSETQ. There are 14 residues in the CDR3. V lost 4 bases, J lost 1 base, and 10 bases lay in between. The CDR3 coding sequence is TGCGCCAGCAGCCTCAGCAGGGGCACAGATACGCAGTATTTT. Residues: CASSLSRGTDTQYF.

This clonotype was seen only a few times. V and J are TRBV10-3 and TRBJ1-2, with 9 bases matching TRBD1. Germline V gives CDR1 ENHRY, CDR2 SYGVKD. This CDR3 is built from 14 residues. V lost 4 bases to trimming and J lost 2 bases; unmatched junction nucleotides: 2. The CDR3 DNA reads TGTGCCATCAGTGGAACAGGGGGCAACTATGGCTACACCTTC. This encodes CAISGTGGNYGYTF.

V and J are TRBV7-9 and TRBJ1-2; D call uncertain. The CDR3 runs 15 residues. Looked up from germline, CDR1 is SEHNR and CDR2 is FQNEAQ (reference sequence). Deletions cut 4 bases from V and 7 bases from J, with 19 bases between. The CDR3 loop is CASSSSGPGRGGYTF. CDR3 nucleotides: TGTGCCAGCAGCTCGTCTGGACCCGGACGCGGTGGCTACACCTTC.

Only a few counts were recorded for this clonotype. The chain recombines TRBV10-3 with TRBJ2-5; 11 nucleotides agree with TRBD2. Germline V gene lookup returns CDR1 ENHRY and CDR2 SYGVKD. This CDR3 comprises 15 residues. V lost 2 bases, J lost 3 bases, and 2 bases stayed unmatched. The CDR3: CAISERLAGKETQYF. CDR3 DNA sequence: TGTGCCATCAGTGAGAGACTAGCGGGAAAAGAGACCCAGTACTTC.

The chain carries TRBV25-1 and TRBJ1-1; TRBD1 might be the D (5 bases). Per the germline V gene, CDR1 is MGHDK and CDR2 is SYGVNS. The CDR3 has 14 amino acids. Between the trimmed V and J ends, which lost 6 bases and 2 bases, there was a span of 13 bases. CDR3 DNA sequence: TGTGCCAGCAGGAAATTGACAGCTAACACTGAAGCTTTCTTT. It encodes CASRKLTANTEAFF.

This clonotype is a singleton in its sample. CDR3 sequence reads: CASSAPNKRNSEAFF. DNA for the CDR3: TGTGCCAGCAGTGCACCAAACAAGAGAAATAGTGAAGCTTTCTTT. The chain has TRBV2 and TRBJ1-1; no definite D call. CDR1 and CDR2 from the germline V gene are SNHLY and FYNNEI. The CDR3 covers 15 residues. Deletions cut 4 bases from V and 7 bases from J, with 19 bases between.

The chain uses TRBV4-1 and TRBJ1-2, with 7 bases aligning to TRBD1. V trimming: 2 bases; J trimming: 8 bases; junction bases outside the gene matches: 5. The CDR3 extends over 13 amino acids. Germline CDR1 is MGHRA and CDR2 is YSYEKL. This CDR3 is CASSQLEDRGYTF. The CDR3 DNA reads as TGCGCCAGCAGCCAACTTGAGGACAGGGGCTACACCTTC.

The table lists this clonotype with a few counts. The chain has TRBV27 and TRBJ1-1; no firm D call. The V end lost 3 bases, the J end lost 0 bases, and 8 bases lay between the germline ends. CDR1 is MNHEY, CDR2 SMNVEV, per germline (reference sequence). CDR3 length: 14 amino acids. This CDR3 is CASSFSEMNTEAFF. CDR3 bases: TGTGCCAGCAGTTTCTCAGAGATGAACACTGAAGCTTTCTTT.

With respect to this clonotype: At one end the junction does not follow the germline gene, possibly because of a read error. V gene TRBV20-1 combines with J gene TRBJ2-7; TRBD1 matches at 11 bases. Near its end, the DNA agrees better with TRBJ2-5, so the J call may be wrong. The germline gives CDR1 DFQATT, CDR2 SNEGSKA (reference sequence). The CDR3 has 15 amino acids. CDR3 in amino acids: CSAGDGGTGGETQYF. The CDR3 nucleotides read TGCAGTGCTGGAGATGGAGGGACAGGGGGAGAGACCCAGTACTTC.

The J gene is TRBJ2-1, the V gene TRBV20-1; no reliable D call. The DNA end lines up better with TRBJ2-7; the J call may be wrong. CDR3 size: 14 residues. Germline lookup yields CDR1 DFQATT and CDR2 SNEGSKA (reference sequence). The CDR3 region has the DNA TGCAGTGCTAGAGAGGGAAACCCGCCCAATGAGCAGTACTTC. Residues: CSAREGNPPNEQYF.

Turning to this clonotype: It may be a read error: a sequence one base away is much more abundant. V and J are TRBV3-1 and TRBJ1-1, with 7 bases that match TRBD1. J gave up 1 base and V 3 bases, and 2 bases lay outside the gene matches. The CDR3 has 14 amino acids. Per the germline V gene, CDR1 is LGHDT and CDR2 is YNNKEL (reference sequence). The CDR3 bases are TGTGCCAGCAGCCAGACAGGGTCGAACACTGAAGCTTTCTTT. It specifies CASSQTGSNTEAFF.

The rearrangement uses TRBV7-2 and TRBJ2-3; perhaps TRBD2 as D (5 bases). Trimming took 5 bases from V and 5 from J, leaving 14 bases between them. Germline CDR1 and CDR2: SGHTA and FQGNSA. The CDR3 sequence is 14 residues long. This CDR3 reads CASSPWTVKDTQYF. The CDR3 nucleotides are TGTGCCAGCAGCCCATGGACTGTCAAAGATACGCAGTATTTT.

The rearrangement uses TRBV30 and TRBJ1-4; TRBD1 might be the D (5 bases). Trimming removed 1 base at V and 4 bases at J, with 16 bases between. The germline gives CDR1 GTSNPN, CDR2 SVGIG (reference sequence). The CDR3 consists of 16 residues. The CDR3 loop is CAWSGARQSFNEKLFF. The CDR3 DNA reads TGTGCCTGGAGTGGGGCCCGACAGAGTTTTAATGAAAAACTGTTTTTT.

This clonotype is a singleton in its sample. The V call is TRBV9, the J call TRBJ2-7; weak D call: TRBD1 (6 bases). Trimming took 6 bases from V and 3 from J, leaving 16 bases between them. The CDR3 covers 14 residues. Germline V lookup: CDR1 SGDLS, CDR2 YYNGEE. In DNA form, the CDR3 reads TGTGCCAGCAACAGACAGGAAAGCGACTACGAGCAGTACTTC. Translation: CASNRQESDYEQYF.

The V call is TRBV27, the J call TRBJ1-1; 8 bases are shared with TRBD1. Trimming cost V 4 bases and J 7 bases; bases outside gene matches: 8. The CDR3 covers 14 residues. CDR1 is MNHEY and CDR2 is SMNVEV in the germline V gene (reference sequence). The CDR3 region has the DNA TGTGCCAGCAGTTCCGCACAGGGGGGTAGTGAAGCTTTCTTT. It codes for CASSSAQGGSEAFF.

The chain recombines TRBV28 with TRBJ2-1; 9 bases line up with TRBD2. This CDR3 region has 19 residues. The germline CDR1 and CDR2 sequences are MDHEN and SYDVKM. V was pared by 2 bases and J by 4 bases, with 15 bases of the junction left unmatched. As DNA, the CDR3 is TGTGCCAGCAGTTTAGTGACTAGCGGAACCCTGGGGAGATACAATGAGCAGTTCTTC. Its translation is CASSLVTSGTLGRYNEQFF.

As concerns this clonotype: A much bigger clone sits one base away, suggesting this may be a read error. V and J are TRBV4-1 and TRBJ2-7; 7 nucleotides align to TRBD2. This CDR3 spans 15 amino acids. The germline gives CDR1 MGHRA, CDR2 YSYEKL. V shed 1 base, J shed 7 bases, and the junction held 10 bases outside the gene matches. Written as DNA, the CDR3 is TGCGCCAGCAGCCAAGGGTCTAGCGGAGCGGTTGAGCAGTACTTC. Protein sequence: CASSQGSSGAVEQYF.

This clonotype was seen only once. V usage is TRBV9 and J usage is TRBJ1-2, with 7 bases identical to TRBD1. Germline V CDR1 and CDR2: SGDLS, YYNGEE. The J segment lost 3 bases and the V segment lost 0 bases, leaving 8 bases of the junction unmatched. The CDR3 is 16 residues long. The CDR3 is CASSVATLGTDYGYTF. DNA of the CDR3: TGTGCCAGCAGCGTAGCTACCTTGGGGACAGACTATGGCTACACCTTC.

The V and J genes are TRBV11-2 and TRBJ2-7, with 8 bases that match TRBD1. Looked up from germline, CDR1 is SGHAT and CDR2 is FQNNGV. Trimming removed 7 bases from V and 3 bases from J; junction bases left unmatched: 11. This CDR3 comprises 15 residues. The CDR3 nucleotides read TGTGCCAGCATCCCGACCGGACAGGGACTCTACGAGCAGTACTTC. Translating gives CASIPTGQGLYEQYF.

This clonotype appeared many times. The rearrangement uses TRBV7-9 and TRBJ2-7; 10 bases align to TRBD1. Germline lookup yields CDR1 SEHNR and CDR2 FQNEAQ (reference sequence). J gave up 3 bases and V 1 base, and 3 bases lay outside the gene matches. This CDR3 contains 15 residues. The CDR3 sequence: CASSLVGTGDYEQYF. In nucleotides, the CDR3 is TGTGCCAGCAGCTTAGTCGGGACAGGGGACTACGAGCAGTACTTC. The whole variable domain, remainder taken from reference TRBV7-9 and TRBJ2-7, is DTGVSQNPRHKITKRGQNVTFRCDPISEHNRLYWYRQTLGQGPEFLTYFQNEAQLEKSRLLSDRFSAERPKGSFSTLEIQRTEQGDSAMYLCASSLVGTGDYEQYFGPGTRLTVT.

The V call is TRBV3-1, the J call TRBJ2-1; 9 bases agree with TRBD2. The ends lost 3 bases at V and 6 bases at J; junction bases unmatched: 12. CDR1 and CDR2 from the germline V gene are LGHDT and YNNKEL (reference sequence). The CDR3 covers 17 residues. Here the CDR3 reads CASSQDLAGGAINEQFF. In nucleotides, the CDR3 is TGTGCCAGCAGCCAGGATCTGGCGGGGGGGGCCATCAATGAGCAGTTCTTC.